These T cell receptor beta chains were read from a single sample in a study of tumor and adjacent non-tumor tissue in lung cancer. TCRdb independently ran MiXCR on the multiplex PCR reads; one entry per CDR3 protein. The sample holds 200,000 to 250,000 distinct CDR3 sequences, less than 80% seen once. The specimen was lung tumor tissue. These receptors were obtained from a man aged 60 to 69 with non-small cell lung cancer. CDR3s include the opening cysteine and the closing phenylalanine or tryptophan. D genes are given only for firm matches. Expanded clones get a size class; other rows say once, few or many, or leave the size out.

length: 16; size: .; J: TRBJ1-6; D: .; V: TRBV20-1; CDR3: CSARRRDRINNSALHF; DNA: TGCAGTGCTAGGAGGCGCGACAGAATAAATAATTCAGCCCTCCACTTT
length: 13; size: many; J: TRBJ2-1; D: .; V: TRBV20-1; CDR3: CSAPDSWNNEQFF; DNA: TGCAGTGCTCCGGACAGCTGGAATAATGAGCAGTTCTTC
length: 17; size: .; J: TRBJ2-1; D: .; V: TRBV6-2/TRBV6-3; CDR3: CASSYPLTGATYNEQFF; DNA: TGTGCCAGCAGTTACCCTCTAACGGGAGCTACCTACAATGAGCAGTTCTTC
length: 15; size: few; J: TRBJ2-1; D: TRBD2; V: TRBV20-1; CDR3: CSAWGGDGRNIEQFF; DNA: TGCAGTGCTTGGGGGGGGGACGGACGTAATATTGAGCAGTTCTTC
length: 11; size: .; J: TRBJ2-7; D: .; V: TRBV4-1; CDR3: CATSDGYEQYF; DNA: TGTGCCACCTCCGATGGCTACGAGCAGTACTTC
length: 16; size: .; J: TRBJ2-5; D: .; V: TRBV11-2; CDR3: CASNSTLGGPKETQYF; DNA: TGTGCCAGTAACTCCACATTGGGGGGGCCAAAGGAGACCCAGTACTTC
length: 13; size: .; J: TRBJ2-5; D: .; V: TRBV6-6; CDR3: CASSSTAQETQYF; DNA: TGTGCCAGCAGCAGCACAGCGCAAGAGACCCAATACTTC
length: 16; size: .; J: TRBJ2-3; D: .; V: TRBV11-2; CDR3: CASNLGVRSSRDTQYF; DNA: TGTGCCAGCAACTTAGGAGTGCGTTCTAGCAGAGATACGCAGTATTTT
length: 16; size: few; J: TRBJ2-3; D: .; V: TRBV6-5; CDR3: CASSYRGRYSSDTQYF; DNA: TGTGCCAGCAGTTACCGGGGACGCTATAGCTCAGATACGCAGTATTTT
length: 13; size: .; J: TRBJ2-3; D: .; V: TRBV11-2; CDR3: CASIAQTTDTQYF; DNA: TGTGCCAGCATCGCCCAAACCACAGATACGCAGTATTTT
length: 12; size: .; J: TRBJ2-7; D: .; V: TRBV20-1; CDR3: CSVGRHGYEQYF; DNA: TGTAGTGTAGGGCGACATGGCTACGAGCAGTACTTC
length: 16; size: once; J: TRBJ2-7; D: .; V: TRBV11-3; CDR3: CASSGVGPQAPSEQNF; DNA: TGTGCCAGCTCCGGGGTGGGGCCACAAGCCCCGTCCGAGCAGAACTTC
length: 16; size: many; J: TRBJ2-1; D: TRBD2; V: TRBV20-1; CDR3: CSARPTTSGVYNEQFF; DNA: TGCAGTGCTAGACCAACCACTAGCGGAGTCTACAATGAGCAGTTCTTC
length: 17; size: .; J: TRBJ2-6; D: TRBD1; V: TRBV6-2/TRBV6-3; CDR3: CASRTGQGAYGSNVLTF; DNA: TGTGCCAGCAGAACGGGACAGGGGGCCTACGGGTCCAACGTCCTGACTTTC
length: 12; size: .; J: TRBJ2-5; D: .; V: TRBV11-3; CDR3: CATCFPQEAQYF; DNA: TGCGCCACCTGCTTCCCCCAAGAGGCCCAGTACTTC
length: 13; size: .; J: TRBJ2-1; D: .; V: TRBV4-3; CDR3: CASQDGQGNEQFF; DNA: TGCGCCAGCCAAGATGGGCAGGGAAATGAGCAGTTCTTC
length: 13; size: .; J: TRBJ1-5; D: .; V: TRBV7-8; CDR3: CASSLQENQLQHF; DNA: TGTGCCAGCAGTTTACAGGAAAATCAGCTCCAGCATTTT
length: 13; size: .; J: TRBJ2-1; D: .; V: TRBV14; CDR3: CASSQGLENEQFF; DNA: TGTGCCAGCAGCCAAGGTCTTGAAAATGAGCAGTTCTTC
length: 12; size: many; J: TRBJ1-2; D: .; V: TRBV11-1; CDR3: CASSTRTSGYTF; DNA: TGTGCCAGCAGTACTCGGACGAGTGGCTACACCTTC
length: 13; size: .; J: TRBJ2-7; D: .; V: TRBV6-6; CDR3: CASSSQTSYEQYF; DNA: TGTGCCAGCAGTTCCCAGACCTCCTACGAGCAATACTTC
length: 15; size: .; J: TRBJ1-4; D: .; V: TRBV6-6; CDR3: CSSSYGDNSGEKLFF; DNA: TGTTCCAGTAGTTACGGAGACAACTCGGGTGAAAAACTGTTTTTT
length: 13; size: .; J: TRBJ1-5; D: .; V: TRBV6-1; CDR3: CTSRHRVDQPQHF; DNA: TGCACCAGCCGACACAGGGTAGATCAGCCCCAGCATTTT
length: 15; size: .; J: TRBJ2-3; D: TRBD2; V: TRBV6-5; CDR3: CASNLLAGGPNTKYF; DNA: TGTGCCAGCAACCTTCTAGCGGGGGGGCCAAATACGAAGTATTTT
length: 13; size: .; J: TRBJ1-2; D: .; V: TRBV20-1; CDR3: CSARAEEGNGYTF; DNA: TGCAGTGCTAGAGCCGAGGAGGGAAATGGCTACACCTTC
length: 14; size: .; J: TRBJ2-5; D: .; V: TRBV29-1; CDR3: CSVDGKVVIETQYF; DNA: TGCAGTGTTGATGGGAAGGTGGTAATTGAGACCCAGTACTTC
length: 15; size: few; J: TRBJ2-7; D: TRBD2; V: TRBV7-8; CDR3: CASSPRLAGGNEQYF; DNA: TGTGCCAGCAGTCCCCGACTAGCGGGAGGGAACGAGCAGTACTTC
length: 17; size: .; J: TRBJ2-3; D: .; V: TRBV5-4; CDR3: CASSKDITKTSTHTQYF; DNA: TGTGCCAGCAGCAAGGATATTACTAAAACTAGCACACATACGCAGTATTTT
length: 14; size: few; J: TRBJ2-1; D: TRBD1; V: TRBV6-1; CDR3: CASSTTQGGNEQFF; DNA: TGTGCCAGCAGTACGACACAGGGGGGAAATGAGCAGTTCTTC
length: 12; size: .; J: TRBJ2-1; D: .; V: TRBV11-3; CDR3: CVSSSSEYEQFF; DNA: TGTGTCAGCAGCTCATCTGAGTATGAGCAGTTCTTC
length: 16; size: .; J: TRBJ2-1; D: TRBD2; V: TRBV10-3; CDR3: CVISEFGSTSVSEQFF; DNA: TGTGTCATCAGTGAATTTGGTTCGACTAGCGTGAGTGAGCAGTTCTTC
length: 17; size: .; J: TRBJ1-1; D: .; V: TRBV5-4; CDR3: CASSLGRGAILNTEAFF; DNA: TGTGCCAGCAGCCTGGGACGGGGGGCGATTCTGAACACTGAAGCTTTCTTT
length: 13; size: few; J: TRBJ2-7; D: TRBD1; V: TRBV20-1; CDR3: CSAGTGGIYEQYF; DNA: TGCAGTGCCGGGACAGGGGGCATCTACGAGCAGTACTTC
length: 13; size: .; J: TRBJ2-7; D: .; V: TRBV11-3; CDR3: CPCSLSQGYEQYF; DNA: TGTCCCTGCAGCTTGTCACAAGGGTACGAGCAGTACTTC
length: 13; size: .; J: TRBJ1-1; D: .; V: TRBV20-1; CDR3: CSARQDTKTEAFF; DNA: TGCAGTGCCCGACAGGATACGAAGACTGAAGCTTTCTTT
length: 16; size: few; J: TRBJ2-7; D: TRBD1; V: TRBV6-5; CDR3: CASSLNTGTGSYEQYF; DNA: TGTGCCAGCAGTCTCAATACTGGGACAGGGTCGTACGAGCAGTACTTC
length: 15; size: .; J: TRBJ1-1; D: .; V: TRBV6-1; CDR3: CASSLGPGENTEAFF; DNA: TGTGCCAGCAGCTTGGGACCGGGCGAGAACACTGAAGCTTTCTTT
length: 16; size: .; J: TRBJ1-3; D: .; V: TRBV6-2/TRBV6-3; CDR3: CASSYARGTSGNTIYF; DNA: TGTGCCAGCAGTTACGCCCGGGGAACCTCTGGAAACACCATATATTTT